One and the same sample provided the 29 T cell receptor beta chains below, sequenced in a study of read filtering for tumor transcriptome and immune sequencing. From 400 to 450 ng of RNA, a library with molecular barcoded alpha/delta and beta/gamma adaptors was made. TCRdb reanalysed the reads using MiXCR and keeps one entry per CDR3 protein. This table has around 140,000 distinct CDR3 sequences, about 13% appearing once. Sample: a population of CD138-negative cells sorted from bone marrow. The origin of the receptors is a donor at least 40 years old with multiple myeloma.

At least ten counts were recorded for this clonotype. This CDR3 reads CASSHRRGQGNTGELFF. Here the CDR3 DNA reads TGTGCCAGCAGCCATCGACGGGGACAGGGGAACACCGGGGAGCTGTTTTTT. V gene TRBV14 combines with J gene TRBJ2-2, with 9 bases fitting TRBD1. The CDR3 is made up of 17 amino acids. V lost 3 bases to trimming and J lost 1 base; unmatched junction nucleotides: 6. Looked up from germline, CDR1 is SGHDN and CDR2 is FVKESK.

Remarks on this clonotype: Given a much more abundant clone one base away, this may be a read error. The genes are TRBV4-3 and TRBJ2-1, with 10 bases fitting TRBD2. CDR1 is LGHNA, CDR2 YSLEER, per germline. V was clipped by 4 bases and J by 4 bases; unmatched bases: 7. The CDR3 has 16 amino acids. This CDR3 is CASSPPSGRDYNEQFF. In DNA, the CDR3 is TGCGCCAGCAGCCCACCTAGCGGGAGAGATTACAATGAGCAGTTCTTC.

As regards this clonotype: A much larger clonotype is one base distant, so this may be a read error. This rearrangement joins TRBV6-2 or TRBV6-3 to TRBJ2-3; D unresolved. The CDR3 has 15 amino acids. Germline V lookup: CDR1 MNHEY, CDR2 SVGEGT. Trimming pared 0 bases from V and 3 bases from J, leaving 10 bases between. CDR3 residues: CASSYSRITTDTQYF. The CDR3 DNA follows: TGTGCCAGCAGTTACTCGCGGATTACTACAGATACGCAGTATTTT.

In its sample, this clonotype was seen many times. The chain uses TRBV5-1 and TRBJ2-7; 8 bases align to TRBD1. This CDR3 comprises 13 residues. Germline V gene data show CDR1 as SGHRS and CDR2 as YFSETQ. V shed 7 bases, J shed 2 bases, and the junction held 5 bases outside the gene matches. The CDR3 DNA is TGCGCCAGCGCTCGGGACAGGACCTACGAGCAGTACTTC. Its protein product is CASARDRTYEQYF. The full variable domain, completed using reference TRBV5-1 and TRBJ2-7, is KAGVTQTPRYLIKTRGQQVTLSCSPISGHRSVSWYQQTPGQGLQFLFEYFSETQRNKGNFPGRFSGRQFSNSRSEMNVSTLELGDSALYLCASARDRTYEQYFGPGTRLTVT.

Comment on this clonotype: Relative to the germline gene, one junction end is altered; a read error may explain this. The rearrangement joins TRBV7-2 to TRBJ2-5, with D maybe TRBD1 (5 bases). There are 16 residues in the CDR3. Germline V gene lookup returns CDR1 SGHTA and CDR2 FQGNSA. CDR3 in DNA: TGTGCCAACAGCTTAGTCCCAAGGGGAAATGGAGAGACCCAGTACTTC. Translating gives CANSLVPRGNGETQYF.

About this clonotype: A much larger clonotype is one base distant, so this may be a read error. This CDR3 fails to terminate in the conserved phenylalanine or tryptophan, so it likely reflects a read error. The rearrangement joins TRBV15 to TRBJ2-5; D is uncertain. This CDR3 comprises 12 residues. The germline gives CDR1 LNHNV, CDR2 YYDKDF (reference sequence). V lost 2 bases to trimming and J lost 4 bases, with 5 bases between them. This CDR3 reads CATSRSGETQYL. The CDR3 DNA reads TGTGCCACCAGCAGATCGGGAGAGACCCAGTACCTC.

This clonotype was detected ten times or more. The chain combines TRBV20-1 with TRBJ1-5; the match to TRBD1 covers 8 bases. Germline lookup yields CDR1 DFQATT and CDR2 SNEGSKA (reference sequence). Trimming cost V 0 bases and J 0 bases; bases outside gene matches: 13. The length of the CDR3 is 19 residues. The CDR3 sequence is CSARDQRGQAALSNQPQHF. DNA of the CDR3: TGCAGTGCTAGAGATCAAAGGGGACAGGCAGCCCTTAGCAATCAGCCCCAGCATTTT.

This clonotype was recorded at least ten times. The chain uses TRBV10-3 and TRBJ2-7; either TRBD1 or TRBD2 may supply D (5 bases each). In germline, CDR1 is ENHRY, CDR2 SYGVKD. CDR3 size: 13 residues. V was pared by 10 bases and J by 2 bases, with 15 bases between. This chain's CDR3 is CATAGAQTYEQYF. CDR3 bases: TGTGCCACCGCCGGGGCACAGACCTACGAGCAGTACTTC.

This clonotype was observed many times. The CDR3 sequence: CASSQPSGGGGYTF. The CDR3 nucleotides are TGCGCCAGCAGCCAACCCTCAGGGGGCGGTGGCTACACCTTC. The rearrangement joins TRBV4-3 to TRBJ1-2; 8 positions match TRBD1. The CDR3 runs to 14 residues. V shed 2 bases and J 7 bases; nucleotides not matched to a gene: 6. The V gene's germline CDR1 is LGHNA and CDR2 YSLEER.

There are many counts of this clonotype. The chain recombines TRBV20-1 with TRBJ1-1; unclear D gene. The CDR3 is made up of 11 amino acids. V was pared by 3 bases and J by 4 bases, with 6 bases between. CDR1 DFQATT and CDR2 SNEGSKA come from the germline V gene (reference sequence). The CDR3 DNA follows: TGCAGTGCTAGTGGTAGCACTGAAGCTTTCTTT. It specifies CSASGSTEAFF.

There are many counts of this clonotype. This chain joins TRBV7-9 and TRBJ2-6, with TRBD1 matching 7 bases. CDR1 and CDR2 from the germline V gene are SEHNR and FQNEAQ (reference sequence). The CDR3 extends over 14 amino acids. V dropped 8 bases and J dropped 3; count of bases not matched to a gene: 4. This CDR3 reads CASPRGIGANVLTF. The DNA for the CDR3 is TGTGCCAGCCCCAGGGGGATTGGGGCCAACGTCCTGACTTTC.

This clonotype was seen just once. A read error may explain this, as a much larger clone is one base away. This rearrangement joins TRBV2 to TRBJ2-6; 9 nucleotides line up with TRBD1. The CDR3 sequence is 18 residues long. The germline gives CDR1 SNHLY, CDR2 FYNNEI. DNA of the CDR3: TGTGCCAACAGTGAATACGGACAGGGGAGCTCTGGGGCCAACGTCCTGACTTTC. Protein sequence: CANSEYGQGSSGANVLTF.

At least ten counts were recorded for this clonotype. This chain connects TRBV4-3 to TRBJ2-7; 7 positions agree with TRBD2. Per germline, CDR1 LGHNA and CDR2 YSLEER. The V gene end was trimmed by 1 base and the J gene end by 7 bases; junction bases not matched to a gene: 13. CDR3 length equals 16 residues. The CDR3 loop is CASSQAQRDKVGEQYF. CDR3 DNA: TGCGCCAGCAGCCAAGCCCAGCGGGATAAGGTCGGGGAGCAGTACTTC.

This clonotype has a count of ten or more. The chain employs TRBV4-1 and TRBJ2-3; D may be TRBD2 (6 bases). Trimming took off 0 bases at V and 3 bases at J, with 16 bases between the two ends. The CDR3 is 17 residues long. Germline V gene lookup returns CDR1 MGHRA and CDR2 YSYEKL. The CDR3, as DNA: TGCGCCAGCAGCCAAGATTGGCGGGCTAGCGCGACAGATACGCAGTATTTT. Its protein is CASSQDWRASATDTQYF.

At least ten counts were recorded for this clonotype. The chain links TRBV20-1 to TRBJ2-1; 7 bases are shared with TRBD2. This CDR3 comprises 16 residues. Germline CDR1 is DFQATT and CDR2 is SNEGSKA (reference sequence). V shed 2 bases and J 3 bases; nucleotides not matched to a gene: 10. The DNA of the CDR3 is TGCAGTGCTAGATTCCCTGGGGGAGGGGTCTACAATGAGCAGTTCTTC. Translation gives CSARFPGGGVYNEQFF.

This clonotype was recorded many times. V and J are TRBV11-3 and TRBJ1-1; 8 bases are shared with TRBD1. V lost 4 bases and J lost 0; bases outside the gene matches: 10. CDR1 and CDR2 (germline): SGHNT, YENEEA. The CDR3 sequence is 17 residues long. The CDR3 DNA sequence: TGTGCCAGCAGCTACGCCGGGACAGGCCGCATGAACACTGAAGCTTTCTTT. Amino acids: CASSYAGTGRMNTEAFF.

This clonotype was seen only a few times. The chain employs TRBV6-5 and TRBJ2-3; D might be TRBD2 (6 bases). The CDR3 has 20 amino acids. V shed 5 bases and J shed 7 bases, with 34 bases lying between them. Per the germline V gene, CDR1 is MNHEY and CDR2 is SVGAGI. CDR3 DNA sequence: TGTGCCAGCAGTCCGCGGCCCGGGGGTAGCGGAGTGAGCCGACCCTATACGCAGTATTTT. As protein: CASSPRPGGSGVSRPYTQYF.

This clonotype was detected a few times. The CDR3 loop is CASSRDRDYGYTF. As DNA, the CDR3 is TGTGCCAGCAGCCGGGACAGAGATTACGGCTACACCTTC. This chain connects TRBV2 to TRBJ1-2; 7 positions match TRBD1. V shed 6 bases, J shed 8 bases, and the junction held 9 bases outside the gene matches. CDR3 length: 13 amino acids. The germline V gene has CDR1 SNHLY and CDR2 FYNNEI. The variable domain in full, completed from reference TRBV2 and TRBJ1-2, reads EPEVTQTPSHQVTQMGQEVILRCVPISNHLYFYWYRQILGQKVEFLVSFYNNEISEKSEIFDDQFSVERPDGSNFTLKIRSTKLEDSAMYFCASSRDRDYGYTFGSGTRLTVV.

This clonotype was found many times. The chain employs TRBV5-1 and TRBJ1-2; D not certain. The V end lost 3 bases, the J end lost 1 base, and 7 bases lay between the germline ends. This CDR3 is 13 amino acids long. Per the germline V gene, CDR1 is SGHRS and CDR2 is YFSETQ. The CDR3 here is CASSSTVNYGYTF. In DNA, the CDR3 is TGCGCCAGCAGCTCGACGGTTAACTATGGCTACACCTTC.

This clonotype was counted a few times. The V and J genes are TRBV12-3 or TRBV12-4 and TRBJ1-2; D unresolved. The V and J ends lost 5 bases and 3 bases respectively, with 1 base between them. This CDR3 spans 10 amino acids. This chain's CDR3 is CASSDYGYTF. CDR3 sequence (DNA): TGTGCCAGCAGTGACTATGGCTACACCTTC.

This clonotype was picked up many times. The gene calls are TRBV9 and TRBJ2-1, with 7 bases fitting TRBD2. The CDR3 contains 12 residues. With 0 bases clipped from V and 15 bases from J, the junction kept 6 bases outside the gene matches. The germline V gene encodes CDR1 SGDLS and CDR2 YYNGEE. The CDR3 here is CASSVDAGVRFF. The CDR3 DNA reads as TGTGCCAGCAGCGTAGATGCGGGAGTAAGGTTCTTC.

CDR3 sequence (DNA): TGTGCCAGCAGCTTGGCTCACGGAGGGGGAGAGACCCAGTACTTC. This gives the protein CASSLAHGGGETQYF. This chain joins TRBV5-4 and TRBJ2-5, with D tentatively TRBD1 or TRBD2 (6 bases each). Per germline, CDR1 SGHNT and CDR2 YYREEE (reference sequence). The germline V and J ends were trimmed by 0 bases and 4 bases, with 13 bases remaining between them. CDR3 length equals 15 residues.

Comments on this clonotype: This may be a read error: a much more frequent sequence differs by one nucleotide. The DNA is omitted, as the CDR3 cannot be located on it reliably, and the CDR3 follows TCRdb's listing. V is TRBV28 and J is TRBJ2-1; the table's D call of TRBD1 was not tested on the DNA. 16 amino acids form the CDR3, both terminal residues included. Looked up from germline, CDR1 is MDHEN and CDR2 is SYDVKM. The CDR3 protein is CASSDAWGQGSNERFF.

This clonotype was observed many times. V gene TRBV7-8 combines with J gene TRBJ2-7, with TRBD1 identical over 9 bases. Trimming at V came to 3 bases and at J to 5 bases, leaving 8 bases not matched to a gene. The CDR3 is made up of 15 amino acids. Germline CDR1 SGHVS, CDR2 FQNEAQ. The CDR3 here is CASSLPMGQGHEQYF. The CDR3 coding sequence is TGTGCCAGCAGCTTGCCCATGGGACAGGGCCACGAGCAGTACTTC. Full variable domain (missing parts from reference TRBV7-8 and TRBJ2-7): GAGVSQSPRYKVAKRGQDVALRCDPISGHVSLFWYQQALGQGPEFLTYFQNEAQLDKSGLPSDRFFAERPEGSVSTLKIQRTQQEDSAVYLCASSLPMGQGHEQYFGPGTRLTVT.

There are many counts of this clonotype. V gene TRBV2 combines with J gene TRBJ2-5; unclear D gene. The CDR3 spans 16 residues. Germline V CDR1 and CDR2: SNHLY, FYNNEI. V gave up 3 bases and J gave up 5 bases, with 19 bases separating them. The CDR3 nucleotides read TGTGCCAGCAGTGAGAGCCAGCCGTTACCTATGGAGACCCAGTACTTC. Protein: CASSESQPLPMETQYF.

V gene TRBV7-3 combines with J gene TRBJ2-7, with D unclear. Trimming removed 6 bases from V and 6 bases from J, with 12 bases in between. Per the germline V gene, CDR1 is SGHTA and CDR2 is FQGTGA. This CDR3 is 12 amino acids long. CDR3 nucleotides: TGTGCCAGCAGGGCAGGTCAATCCGAGCAGTACTTC. Amino acid sequence: CASRAGQSEQYF.

This clonotype was seen many times. The chain is built from TRBV27 and TRBJ2-3, with D perhaps matching TRBD1 (6 bases). The V end lost 5 bases, the J end lost 3 bases, and 18 bases lay between the germline ends. Germline V gene sequence: CDR1 MNHEY, CDR2 SMNVEV (reference sequence). The CDR3 has 16 residues. CDR3 DNA sequence: TGTGCCAGCAGTCCTCTTCGACAGGTGGGGACAGATACGCAGTATTTT. It is translated as CASSPLRQVGTDTQYF.

This clonotype was observed many times. The rearrangement uses TRBV12-3 or TRBV12-4 and TRBJ2-1; D ambiguous. The germline V and J ends were trimmed by 6 bases and 9 bases, with 9 bases remaining between them. The CDR3 sequence is 11 residues long. The CDR3 coding sequence is TGTGCCAGCAGCTGGAACATTGAGCAGTTCTTC. Its protein product is CASSWNIEQFF.

This clonotype has at least ten counts. The chain links TRBV12-3 or TRBV12-4 to TRBJ2-1; tentatively, D is TRBD2 (5 bases). V was clipped by 0 bases and J by 8 bases, with 5 bases between them. This CDR3 has 12 residues. Here the CDR3 DNA reads TGTGCCAGCAGTTTAGCGCGGGATGAGCAGTTCTTC. It specifies CASSLARDEQFF.